The sequence of this T cell receptor beta chain was determined in a study of cytomegalovirus exposure and HLA in healthy donors. Study-wide background: In a later analysis, it was reported that the approximately 120 validation repertoires had been produced on the same platform as the 600 to 850 repertoires belonging to the first cohort.

The study, taken as a whole, reports: Whilst most TCR sequences proved rare, a subset of public TCRs occurred across many donors.

CDR1 is SGHRS, CDR2 YFSETQ, per germline. The length of the CDR3 is 16 residues. V lost 2 bases and J 0 bases, leaving 12 bases between the germline ends. Sequenced by immunoSEQ multiplex PCR; TCRdb stores in-frame clones only, minus some. This sample has over 65,000 clones, with approximately 94% found just once. Turning to this clone: Its antigen is not known.

The TCR comes from a woman younger than 30 in good health and CMV-seropositive. J is TRBJ1-5 and V is TRBV5-1, with D unresolved. The sample was PBMCs. The chain's CDR3 is CASSLEGPYSNQPQHF. DNA for the CDR3: TGCGCCAGCAGCTTAGAGGGTCCCTATAGCAATCAGCCCCAGCATTTT.